The sequence of this T cell receptor (beta chain) was determined in a study of radiation and T cells in renal cell carcinoma. Overall study context: Nephrectomy followed 15 Gy stereotactic body radiation by 4 weeks. Regarding the study as a whole: Top tumor clonotypes rose in blood 2 weeks post-radiation, then contracted.

A note on this clone: Its antigen is as yet unknown.

Assay: immunoSEQ multiplex PCR; the TCRdb copy retains only in-frame clones and omits some. The table records some 150,000 clones, roughly 85% of them present only once. CDR1 is SGHDT and CDR2 is YYEEEE in the germline V gene. CDR3 size: 14 residues. V was pared by 0 bases and J by 0 bases, with 4 bases between. As for time point: baseline pretreatment blood. Treatment of the sample: 15 Gy SBRT to primary tumor, nephrectomy 4 weeks later. Serial blood draws occurred at baseline and 2 and 4 weeks post-SBRT. This TCR came from a woman in her fifties or sixties with renal cell carcinoma. The J gene is TRBJ1-5, the V gene TRBV5-6; no firm D call. This sample comprised blood, obtained from a patient whose treatment included radiotherapy and nephrectomy. DNA for the CDR3: TGTGCCAGCAGCTTGGCTCTTAGCAATCAGCCCCAGCATTTT. Protein product: CASSLALSNQPQHF.